The clone carrying this TCR beta chain has just a few counts. This entry comes from a study of T-cell reconstitution after alpha-beta-depleted transplantation in children. Unique molecular identifiers were incorporated when the TCRbeta library was constructed. TCRdb re-called the PCR reads through MiXCR, storing one row per CDR3 protein. Here the sample spans some 400,000 distinct CDR3 sequences, roughly 21% being singletons. Trimming removed 2 bases at V and 8 bases at J, with 13 bases between. This CDR3 comprises 13 residues. Germline V gene data show CDR1 as SQVTM and CDR2 as ANQGSEA. This specimen was PBMCs from the stem cell graft donor, taken from the stem cell graft. V usage is TRBV29-1 and J usage is TRBJ1-5; D unresolved. The clonotype comes from a human donor who donated a stem cell graft to a child with acute myeloid leukemia. The CDR3 here is CSVESGPGKPQHF. The CDR3 DNA reads TGCAGCGTTGAATCTGGCCCGGGGAAGCCCCAGCATTTT.